This T cell receptor (beta chain) came from a study of blood T cells in healthy people across ages. Broader study findings: Researchers said unsorted PBMCs prevented a conclusive naive versus antigen-experienced comparison. When set beside aged donors, long-lived donors presented more naive CD4+ cells and higher diversity. Expanded clonotype shifts may have been confounded, as the donors had an unknown CMV status.

Germline assignment: CDR1 SGHTA and CDR2 FQGTGA. V was pared by 1 base and J by 0 bases, with 3 bases between. There are 13 residues in the CDR3. Sample-barcoded 5' priming and a J-beta primer mix drove a second PCR of roughly 6 to 12 cycles. Each CDR3 protein is one row after TCRdb ran MiXCR on the 5' RACE reads. The sample has about 1.6 million distinct CDR3 sequences, roughly a third seen once. This clonotype has a count of ten or more. Its specificity is not known. Extractions gave at least 5 micrograms of total RNA per sample. This clonotype originated in a woman aged 25-40 years in good health. Sequenced sample: blood. This chain joins TRBV7-3 and TRBJ2-5, with D uncertain. CDR3 sequence (DNA): TGTGCCAGCAGCTTAAGCGACCAAGAGACCCAGTACTTC. Translation: CASSLSDQETQYF.